What follows is one T cell receptor (beta chain) and its context. Original data processing: Reference gene primer amplification gave estimated nucleated cell counts. Assay used: immunoSEQ multiplex PCR; TCRdb lists only in-frame clones, some missing. D and trimming come from the DNA, and the V and J calls and clone size come from that table. The sample comprises about 230,000 clones, 83% of which are singletons, and approximately 2.6% rests with the top ten. This sample is part of a study of blood T cell repertoires in COVID-19. As for the study in general: Sites in the United States, Italy and Spain provided acute and convalescent COVID-19 samples. T cells, B-cell-depleted T cells, or PBMCs supplied cDNA or gDNA.

V lost 1 base to trimming and J lost 0 bases, with 15 bases between them. This CDR3 is 17 amino acids long. Germline CDR1 reads LGHNA; CDR2 reads YSLEER. The TCR comes from a woman in her 70s with active or convalescent COVID-19. The V and J genes are TRBV4-3 and TRBJ1-2, with D possibly being TRBD1 (5 bases). Material: peripheral blood. The CDR3 coding sequence is TGCGCCAGCAGCCAAGGGTACAGGACATACCCTAACTATGGCTACACCTTC. Protein: CASSQGYRTYPNYGYTF.